These 29 T cell receptor beta chains share one sample of origin, sequenced in a study of OX40 agonist ivuxolimab in advanced cancers. Sequencing used immunoSEQ multiplex PCR; TCRdb keeps in-frame clones, though not all of them. The sample includes more than 65,000 clones, 70% to 85% seen only once; the top ten take roughly 1.2%. The sequences come from CD4+ or CD8+ T cells sorted from blood, collected in a trial of the OX40 agonist ivuxolimab. The receptors originated from an adult with an advanced solid tumor such as melanoma, head and neck, liver or kidney cancer.

This clone was detected only a few times. The gene calls are TRBV11-2 and TRBJ2-7; D possibly corresponds to TRBD2 (6 bases). Looked up from germline, CDR1 is SGHAT and CDR2 is FQNNGV. CDR3 length: 14 residues. The ends were cut back, 3 bases at V and 0 bases at J, with 9 bases in the middle. CDR3: CASSFGGNSYEQYF. DNA of the CDR3: TGTGCCAGCAGCTTCGGGGGAAACTCCTACGAGCAGTACTTC.

The chain joins TRBV7-8 to TRBJ1-1; D possibly corresponds to TRBD1 (6 bases). The CDR3 extends over 14 amino acids. CDR1 is SGHVS and CDR2 is FQNEAQ in the germline V gene. The V and J ends lost 4 bases and 0 bases respectively, with 9 bases between them. The CDR3 is CASSSDSMNTEAFF. The CDR3 DNA reads TGTGCCAGCAGCTCGGACAGCATGAACACTGAAGCTTTCTTT. The full variable domain, rest sourced from reference TRBV7-8 and TRBJ1-1, is GAGVSQSPRYKVAKRGQDVALRCDPISGHVSLFWYQQALGQGPEFLTYFQNEAQLDKSGLPSDRFFAERPEGSVSTLKIQRTQQEDSAVYLCASSSDSMNTEAFFGQGTRLTVV.

The rearrangement joins TRBV6-5 to TRBJ2-3; D remains ambiguous. Germline V CDR1 and CDR2: MNHEY, SVGAGI. V was clipped by 0 bases and J by 8 bases, with 9 bases between them. The CDR3 is 13 amino acids. The CDR3 nucleotides read TGTGCCAGCAGTTACTCGTTAACGGGTACGCAGTATTTT. Protein sequence: CASSYSLTGTQYF.

As to this clone: The sample carries other DNA sequences with the same CDR3. The chain is built from TRBV20-1 and TRBJ2-5; 7 bases match TRBD1. CDR3 size: 11 residues. Looked up from germline, CDR1 is DFQATT and CDR2 is SNEGSKA (reference sequence). The V gene end was trimmed by 6 bases and the J gene end by 2 bases; junction bases not matched to a gene: 0. For the CDR3, the DNA is TGCAGTGCCAGGGGGCAAGAGACCCAGTACTTC. Translation gives CSARGQETQYF.

The chain links TRBV7-2 to TRBJ2-7; D is ambiguous. CDR3 length: 14 residues. Trimming stripped 5 bases from V and 2 bases from J, with 13 bases between. Germline V lookup: CDR1 SGHTA, CDR2 FQGNSA. The CDR3 DNA is TGTGCCAGCAGCCCCACACAAACGGCCTACGAGCAGTACTTC. This gives the protein CASSPTQTAYEQYF.

V is TRBV19 and J is TRBJ1-5; a possible D gene is TRBD1 (5 bases). Germline values: CDR1 LNHDA, CDR2 SQIVND (reference sequence). The ends were cut back, 7 bases at V and 2 bases at J, with 21 bases in the middle. The CDR3 totals 17 residues. The CDR3 sequence: CASTQMGGYSGNQPQHF. The CDR3 coding sequence is TGTGCCAGTACCCAAATGGGGGGGTATTCTGGCAATCAGCCCCAGCATTTT. Drawing the rest from reference TRBV19 and TRBJ1-5, the complete variable domain is DGGITQSPKYLFRKEGQNVTLSCEQNLNHDAMYWYRQDPGQGLRLIYYSQIVNDFQKGDIAEGYSVSREKKESFPLTVTSAQKNPTAFYLCASTQMGGYSGNQPQHFGDGTRLSIL.

The genes are TRBV19 and TRBJ2-1; D may match TRBD1 or TRBD2 (5 bases each). Trimming cost V 5 bases and J 10 bases, with 27 bases left between them. CDR3 length equals 17 residues. The V gene's germline CDR1 is LNHDA and CDR2 SQIVND (reference sequence). In nucleotides, the CDR3 is TGTGCCAGTAGTCTTGAGGTAATTACAGGCGCGGCGGGCGAGCAGTTCTTC. Its protein is CASSLEVITGAAGEQFF.

The chain combines TRBV27 with TRBJ2-6; D is possibly TRBD1 (6 bases). Deletions cut 4 bases from V and 0 bases from J, with 7 bases between. This CDR3 contains 15 residues. Germline values: CDR1 MNHEY, CDR2 SMNVEV (reference sequence). CDR3 DNA sequence: TGTGCCAGCAGTTGGACAGCCTCTGGGGCCAACGTCCTGACTTTC. This gives the protein CASSWTASGANVLTF.

The V and J genes are TRBV18 and TRBJ1-6; 9 nucleotides match TRBD1. The CDR3 loop spans 15 amino acids. V shed 3 bases and J 10 bases; nucleotides not matched to a gene: 7. CDR1 is KGHSH, CDR2 LQKENI, per germline. CDR3 bases: TGTGCCAGCTCACCTACAGGGGGCGCGGGATCACCCCTCCACTTT. This translates into CASSPTGGAGSPLHF.

The chain has TRBV10-3 and TRBJ1-2, with D tentatively TRBD1 (6 bases). The V end lost 4 bases, the J end lost 13 bases, and 16 bases lay between the germline ends. This CDR3 is 12 amino acids long. Germline V gene lookup returns CDR1 ENHRY and CDR2 SYGVKD. CDR3 in amino acids: CAISGNRDGGTF. The CDR3 coding sequence is TGTGCCATCAGTGGGAACAGGGACGGAGGCACCTTC.

The genes are TRBV29-1 and TRBJ1-1; 9 positions match TRBD1. Germline CDR1 reads SQVTM; CDR2 reads ANQGSEA. V lost 8 bases and J lost 8; bases outside the gene matches: 9. The length of the CDR3 is 12 residues. CDR3 region: CSSPGTGPEAFF. DNA of the CDR3: TGCAGCTCTCCCGGGACAGGGCCAGAAGCTTTCTTT.

The V gene is TRBV6-4, the J gene TRBJ2-7; the D gene is possibly TRBD1 (7 bases). From germline, CDR1 is MRHNA and CDR2 SNTAGT. This CDR3 region has 15 residues. Trimming removed 5 bases at V and 5 bases at J, with 19 bases between. CDR3 loop: CASSPRGAGLHEQYF. The CDR3 DNA reads as TGTGCCAGCAGTCCCAGGGGGGCAGGGCTTCACGAGCAGTACTTC.

V gene TRBV5-1 combines with J gene TRBJ2-1; D is perhaps TRBD2 (5 bases). Trimming stripped 6 bases from V and 2 bases from J, with 9 bases between. Germline V CDR1 and CDR2: SGHRS, YFSETQ. The CDR3 sequence is 13 residues long. CDR3 loop: CASMEATYNEQFF. The DNA for the CDR3 is TGCGCCAGCATGGAGGCTACCTACAATGAGCAGTTCTTC.

The chain has TRBV18 and TRBJ2-5, with D possibly matching TRBD2 (6 bases). The V end was cut by 1 base, the J end by 5 bases, with 8 bases between. Germline-derived CDR1 and CDR2 are KGHSH and LQKENI. The CDR3 is made up of 13 amino acids. The CDR3 spells CASSPRSGETQYF. The CDR3 bases are TGTGCCAGCTCACCACGGAGCGGGGAGACCCAGTACTTC. The full variable domain, with the rest looked up from reference TRBV18 and TRBJ2-5, is NAGVMQNPRHLVRRRGQEARLRCSPMKGHSHVYWYRQLPEEGLKFMVYLQKENIIDESGMPKERFSAEFPKEGPSILRIQQVVRGDSAAYFCASSPRSGETQYFGPGTRLLVL.

The table lists this clone with a few counts. The chain combines TRBV6-1 with TRBJ2-1; no definite D call. This CDR3 region has 12 residues. Trimming stripped 8 bases from V and 5 bases from J, with 10 bases between. Germline V gives CDR1 MNHNS, CDR2 SASEGT. CDR3 DNA sequence: TGTGCCAGCGGTCACGCCAACAATGAGCAGTTCTTC. This gives the protein CASGHANNEQFF.

This clone occurred a few times. V is TRBV9 and J is TRBJ1-1; 7 bases are a match to TRBD1. The CDR3 sequence is 14 residues long. V was pared by 2 bases and J by 7 bases, with 8 bases of the junction left unmatched. Germline CDR1 is SGDLS and CDR2 is YYNGEE. The CDR3 reads CASSVTGISDEAFF. CDR3 DNA sequence: TGTGCCAGCAGCGTGACAGGGATTTCCGATGAAGCTTTCTTT.

The chain has TRBV7-2 and TRBJ2-1; 7 bases fit TRBD2. V shed 3 bases and J 3 bases; nucleotides not matched to a gene: 5. CDR3 size: 15 residues. Germline V lookup: CDR1 SGHTA, CDR2 FQGNSA. The CDR3, as DNA: TGTGCCAGCAGCTTCGGCGGGGGTTACTACAATGAGCAGTTCTTC. Encoded protein: CASSFGGGYYNEQFF.

There are a few counts of this clone. The V gene is TRBV19, the J gene TRBJ1-3; 9 positions agree with TRBD1. Losses at the gene ends were 5 bases for V and 2 bases for J; bases not matched to a gene: 7. The CDR3 consists of 16 residues. Germline values: CDR1 LNHDA, CDR2 SQIVND (reference sequence). The CDR3 spells CASSPLQGATGNTIYF. The CDR3 nucleotides are TGTGCCAGTAGTCCCCTACAGGGGGCGACTGGAAACACCATATATTTT.

The chain joins TRBV2 to TRBJ2-2; 7 positions agree with TRBD2. V was pared by 2 bases and J by 0 bases, with 3 bases of the junction left unmatched. Germline lookup yields CDR1 SNHLY and CDR2 FYNNEI. This CDR3 is built from 16 residues. The CDR3 bases are TGTGCCAGCAGTGAAACTGGGGGGGCGAACACCGGGGAGCTGTTTTTT. This codes for CASSETGGANTGELFF. Supplemented by reference TRBV2 and TRBJ2-2, the full variable domain reads EPEVTQTPSHQVTQMGQEVILRCVPISNHLYFYWYRQILGQKVEFLVSFYNNEISEKSEIFDDQFSVERPDGSNFTLKIRSTKLEDSAMYFCASSETGGANTGELFFGEGSRLTVL.

The chain employs TRBV18 and TRBJ1-5, with D possibly being TRBD1 (6 bases). This CDR3 region has 15 residues. Per germline, CDR1 KGHSH and CDR2 LQKENI. V shed 1 base and J shed 4 bases, with 11 bases lying between them. The CDR3 region has the DNA TGTGCCAGCTCACCACGTGAGGGGGAGAATCAGCCCCAGCATTTT. Translated, it gives CASSPREGENQPQHF. The whole variable domain, remainder taken from reference TRBV18 and TRBJ1-5, is NAGVMQNPRHLVRRRGQEARLRCSPMKGHSHVYWYRQLPEEGLKFMVYLQKENIIDESGMPKERFSAEFPKEGPSILRIQQVVRGDSAAYFCASSPREGENQPQHFGDGTRLSIL.

V is TRBV19 and J is TRBJ2-7, with 8 bases lining up with TRBD2. The V gene end was trimmed by 2 bases and the J gene end by 3 bases; junction bases not matched to a gene: 3. The CDR3 is made up of 14 amino acids. From germline, CDR1 is LNHDA and CDR2 SQIVND (reference sequence). The CDR3 nucleotides are TGTGCCAGTAGTATACTGAGCGGGGGCTACGAGCAGTACTTC. It is translated as CASSILSGGYEQYF.

The V call is TRBV6-6, the J call TRBJ1-2; no firm D call. The length of the CDR3 is 13 residues. The V end lost 8 bases, the J end lost 1 base, and 11 bases lay between the germline ends. Germline V gene data show CDR1 as MNHNY and CDR2 as SVGAGI (reference sequence). The CDR3 coding sequence is TGTGCCAGCTGCTTGGACGGTAACTATGGCTACACCTTC. Its protein is CASCLDGNYGYTF.

This chain connects TRBV6-5 to TRBJ2-7; D is uncertain. The ends were cut back, 2 bases at V and 9 bases at J, with 11 bases in the middle. CDR3 size: 12 residues. The V gene's germline CDR1 is MNHEY and CDR2 SVGAGI. The CDR3 DNA reads TGTGCCAGCAGTTACGGTTTCCAAGTGCAGTACTTC. It yields the protein CASSYGFQVQYF.

This clone was observed once. This chain connects TRBV6-5 to TRBJ1-1; D is uncertain. Germline V gene data show CDR1 as MNHEY and CDR2 as SVGAGI. This CDR3 region has 11 residues. Trimming removed 4 bases from V and 2 bases from J, with 2 bases in between. Here the CDR3 reads CASSSNTEAFF. The DNA for the CDR3 is TGTGCCAGCAGTTCTAACACTGAAGCTTTCTTT.

The chain recombines TRBV6-5 with TRBJ1-5; perhaps TRBD1 as D (6 bases). Per the germline V gene, CDR1 is MNHEY and CDR2 is SVGAGI. Trimming took off 6 bases at V and 4 bases at J, with 10 bases between the two ends. This CDR3 contains 13 residues. This chain's CDR3 is CASRGRGNQPQHF. CDR3 sequence (DNA): TGTGCCAGCAGAGGAAGGGGGAATCAGCCCCAGCATTTT.

The chain carries TRBV5-1 and TRBJ2-5; no reliable D call. CDR1 SGHRS and CDR2 YFSETQ come from the germline V gene. CDR3 size: 14 residues. V lost 2 bases to trimming and J lost 1 base, with 9 bases between them. CDR3 loop: CASSFGEPQETQYF. The CDR3 DNA is TGCGCCAGCAGCTTTGGAGAGCCCCAAGAGACCCAGTACTTC.

V is TRBV18 and J is TRBJ2-7, with TRBD2 matching 7 bases. Per the germline V gene, CDR1 is KGHSH and CDR2 is LQKENI. Losses at the gene ends were 1 base for V and 2 bases for J; bases not matched to a gene: 8. The CDR3 is 16 amino acids. The CDR3 here is CASSPQSLGGTYEQYF. For the CDR3, the DNA is TGTGCCAGCTCACCACAGTCTCTGGGAGGGACCTACGAGCAGTACTTC. The whole variable domain, filled in from reference TRBV18 and TRBJ2-7, reads NAGVMQNPRHLVRRRGQEARLRCSPMKGHSHVYWYRQLPEEGLKFMVYLQKENIIDESGMPKERFSAEFPKEGPSILRIQQVVRGDSAAYFCASSPQSLGGTYEQYFGPGTRLTVT.

This clone appeared a single time. The chain combines TRBV5-8 with TRBJ1-1; D is undetermined. Per germline, CDR1 SGHTS and CDR2 YDEGEE. The V end lost 0 bases, the J end lost 4 bases, and 10 bases lay between the germline ends. This CDR3 is 14 amino acids long. CDR3 amino acids: CASSLARTRTEAFF. CDR3 nucleotides: TGTGCCAGCAGCTTGGCCAGGACCCGCACTGAAGCTTTCTTT.

The genes are TRBV7-2 and TRBJ2-2; TRBD2 is a possible D gene (6 bases). Germline V gene lookup returns CDR1 SGHTA and CDR2 FQGNSA. The CDR3 has 16 residues. V shed 1 base and J shed 0 bases, with 9 bases lying between them. Written as DNA, the CDR3 is TGTGCCAGCAGCTTAGATCCTAGCGCGAACACCGGGGAGCTGTTTTTT. Its translation: CASSLDPSANTGELFF.